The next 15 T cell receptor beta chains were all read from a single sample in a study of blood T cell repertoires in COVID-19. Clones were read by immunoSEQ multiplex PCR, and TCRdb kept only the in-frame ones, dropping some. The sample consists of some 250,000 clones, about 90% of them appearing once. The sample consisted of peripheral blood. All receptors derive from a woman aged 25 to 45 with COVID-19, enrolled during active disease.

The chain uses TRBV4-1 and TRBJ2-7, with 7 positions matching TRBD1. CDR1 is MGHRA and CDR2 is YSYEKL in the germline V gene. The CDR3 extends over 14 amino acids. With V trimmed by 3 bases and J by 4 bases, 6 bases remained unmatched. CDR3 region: CASSHAQGSYEQYF. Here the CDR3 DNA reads TGCGCCAGCAGCCACGCACAGGGGTCGTACGAGCAGTACTTC.

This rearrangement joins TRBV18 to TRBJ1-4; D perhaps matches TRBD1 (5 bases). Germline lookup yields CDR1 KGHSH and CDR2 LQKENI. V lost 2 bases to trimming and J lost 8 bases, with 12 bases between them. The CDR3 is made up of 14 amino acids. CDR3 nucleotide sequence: TGTGCCAGCTCACCAGGGGCGCAACGGGAAAAACTGTTTTTT. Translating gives CASSPGAQREKLFF.

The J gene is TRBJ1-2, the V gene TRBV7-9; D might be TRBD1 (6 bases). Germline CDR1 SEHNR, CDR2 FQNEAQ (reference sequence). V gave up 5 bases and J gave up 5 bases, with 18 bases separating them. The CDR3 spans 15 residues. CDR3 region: CASSDYRAPQYGYTF. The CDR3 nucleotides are TGTGCCAGCAGCGACTACAGGGCTCCTCAATATGGCTACACCTTC.

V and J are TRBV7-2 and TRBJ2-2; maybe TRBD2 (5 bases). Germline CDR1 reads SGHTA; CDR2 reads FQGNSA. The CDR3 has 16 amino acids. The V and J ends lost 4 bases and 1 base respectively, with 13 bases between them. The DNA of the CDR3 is TGTGCCAGCAGCTCCTTGCTGGGGAGGAACACCGGGGAGCTGTTTTTT. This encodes CASSSLLGRNTGELFF. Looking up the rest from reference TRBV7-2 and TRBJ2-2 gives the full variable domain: GAGVSQSPSNKVTEKGKDVELRCDPISGHTALYWYRQSLGQGLEFLIYFQGNSAPDKSGLPSDRFSAERTGGSVSTLTIQRTQQEDSAVYLCASSSLLGRNTGELFFGEGSRLTVL.

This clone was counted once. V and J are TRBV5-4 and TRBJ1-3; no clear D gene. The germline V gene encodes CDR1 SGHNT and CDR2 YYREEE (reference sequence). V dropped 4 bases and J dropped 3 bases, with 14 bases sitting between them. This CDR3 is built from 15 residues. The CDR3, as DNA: TGTGCCAGCAGCCTGGACTCGGCGGTTGGAAACACCATATATTTT. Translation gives CASSLDSAVGNTIYF.

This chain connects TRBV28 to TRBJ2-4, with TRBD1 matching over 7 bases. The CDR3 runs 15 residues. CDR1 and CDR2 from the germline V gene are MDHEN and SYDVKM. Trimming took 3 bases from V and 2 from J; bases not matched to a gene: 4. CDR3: CASSFRGQTKNIQYF. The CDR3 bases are TGTGCCAGCAGTTTTCGGGGACAGACCAAAAACATTCAGTACTTC.

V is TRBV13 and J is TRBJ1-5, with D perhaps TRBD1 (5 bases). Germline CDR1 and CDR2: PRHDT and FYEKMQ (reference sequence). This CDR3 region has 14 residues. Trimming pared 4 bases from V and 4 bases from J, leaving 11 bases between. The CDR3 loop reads CASSWGGLNQPQHF. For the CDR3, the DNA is TGTGCCAGCAGCTGGGGGGGGTTGAATCAGCCCCAGCATTTT.

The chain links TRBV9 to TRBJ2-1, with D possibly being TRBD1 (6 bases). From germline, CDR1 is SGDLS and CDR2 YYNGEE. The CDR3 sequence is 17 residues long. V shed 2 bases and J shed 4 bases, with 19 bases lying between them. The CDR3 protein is CASSVRTTGSRYNEQFF. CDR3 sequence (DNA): TGTGCCAGCAGCGTCCGCACAACAGGGTCGCGATACAATGAGCAGTTCTTC.

This CDR3 is CASSGASAGDTYEQYF. CDR3 DNA sequence: TGCGCCAGCAGCGGGGCTTCGGCGGGGGATACCTACGAGCAGTACTTC. The rearrangement links TRBV5-1 to TRBJ2-7; TRBD2 matches 7 bases. V shed 4 bases and J 2 bases; nucleotides not matched to a gene: 12. CDR1 is SGHRS and CDR2 is YFSETQ in the germline V gene. The CDR3 is 16 amino acids.

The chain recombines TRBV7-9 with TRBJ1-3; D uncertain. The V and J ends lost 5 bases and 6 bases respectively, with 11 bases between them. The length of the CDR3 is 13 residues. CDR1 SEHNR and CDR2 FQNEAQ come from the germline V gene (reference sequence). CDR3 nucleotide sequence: TGTGCCAGCAGCCGAGGCGGGCCAAACACCATATATTTT. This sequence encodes CASSRGGPNTIYF.

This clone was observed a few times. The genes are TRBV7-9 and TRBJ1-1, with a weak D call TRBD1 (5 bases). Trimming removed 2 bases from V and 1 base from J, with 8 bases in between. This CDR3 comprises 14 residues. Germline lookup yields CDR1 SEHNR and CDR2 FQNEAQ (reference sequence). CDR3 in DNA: TGTGCCAGCAGCTTATTGGGGGGGAACACTGAAGCTTTCTTT. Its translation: CASSLLGGNTEAFF.

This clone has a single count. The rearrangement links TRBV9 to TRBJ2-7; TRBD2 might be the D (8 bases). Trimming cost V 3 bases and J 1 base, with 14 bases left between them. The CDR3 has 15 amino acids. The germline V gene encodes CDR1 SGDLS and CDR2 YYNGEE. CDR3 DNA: TGTGCCAGCAGCGCGGGGGGGACAGCGTCCTACGAGCAGTACTTC. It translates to CASSAGGTASYEQYF.

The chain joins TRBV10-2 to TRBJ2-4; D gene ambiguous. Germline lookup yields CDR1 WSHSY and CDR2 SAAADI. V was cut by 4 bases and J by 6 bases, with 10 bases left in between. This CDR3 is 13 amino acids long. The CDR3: CASSGTTRNIQYF. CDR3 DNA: TGCGCCAGCAGTGGCACTACCAGAAACATTCAGTACTTC.

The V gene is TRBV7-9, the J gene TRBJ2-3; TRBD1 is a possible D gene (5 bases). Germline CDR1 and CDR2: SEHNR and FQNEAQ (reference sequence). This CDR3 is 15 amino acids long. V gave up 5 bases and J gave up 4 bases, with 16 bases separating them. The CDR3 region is CASSRDRVLSDTQYF. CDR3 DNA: TGTGCCAGCAGCCGCGACAGAGTGCTATCAGATACGCAGTATTTT. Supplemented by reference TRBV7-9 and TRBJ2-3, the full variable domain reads DTGVSQNPRHKITKRGQNVTFRCDPISEHNRLYWYRQTLGQGPEFLTYFQNEAQLEKSRLLSDRFSAERPKGSFSTLEIQRTEQGDSAMYLCASSRDRVLSDTQYFGPGTRLTVL.

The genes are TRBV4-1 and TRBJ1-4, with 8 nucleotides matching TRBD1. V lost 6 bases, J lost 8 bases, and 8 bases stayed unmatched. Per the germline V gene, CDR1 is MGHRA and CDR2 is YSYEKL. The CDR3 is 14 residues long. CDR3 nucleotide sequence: TGCGCCAGCAGACGTCAGGGGGCGCGAGAAAAACTGTTTTTT. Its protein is CASRRQGAREKLFF.